The next 3 T cell receptor beta chains were all read from a single sample in a study of blood T cells in healthy people across ages. With a J-beta primer mix and a sample-barcoded 5' primer, a second PCR ran 7 to 11 cycles. Each CDR3 protein is one row after TCRdb ran MiXCR on the 5' RACE reads. Among around 600,000 distinct CDR3 sequences listed, 45% to 55% were seen once. The sequenced material came from blood. All receptors derive from a man aged 80 or over in good health.

This clonotype has just a few counts. The chain joins TRBV30 to TRBJ2-1; 7 bases match TRBD1. The CDR3 extends over 17 amino acids. J gave up 9 bases and V 1 base, and 18 bases lay outside the gene matches. Germline lookup yields CDR1 GTSNPN and CDR2 SVGIG (reference sequence). CDR3 region: CAWSARFGTDVVSEQFF. The CDR3 DNA sequence: TGTGCCTGGAGTGCCCGCTTTGGGACAGATGTAGTTAGTGAGCAGTTCTTC.

Note on this clonotype: A read error may be the cause here, since a much bigger clone is one base away. The CDR3 bases are TGCAGTGCCACGCCCGGTTCGGAGGTCTATGGCTACACCTTC. This sequence encodes CSATPGSEVYGYTF. V and J are TRBV20-1 and TRBJ1-2; D uncertain. Germline CDR1 and CDR2: DFQATT and SNEGSKA (reference sequence). The CDR3 loop spans 14 amino acids. V was cut by 6 bases and J by 4 bases, with 18 bases left in between.

The chain employs TRBV29-1 and TRBJ1-1; the D gene is possibly TRBD1 (5 bases). Germline V lookup: CDR1 SQVTM, CDR2 ANQGSEA. This CDR3 contains 13 residues. The V and J ends lost 4 bases and 8 bases respectively, with 17 bases between them. The CDR3 bases are TGCAGCGTTGGGTGGGGGATTAATAGGGAAGCTTTCTTT. Translated: CSVGWGINREAFF.